Below are 29 T cell receptor beta chains sequenced from a single sample in a study of beta chain features in type 1 diabetes. Overall study results and limits: Shorter TCRB CDR3s, moderately but significantly so, were found in Type 1 diabetes patients in all four CD4+ subsets.

The entirety of the isolated RNA underwent reverse transcription, so expressed TCRB transcripts were sequenced. Profiled with immunoSEQ multiplex PCR; TCRdb holds only in-frame clones, not every one. The sample yields under 850,000 clones, around 15% seen once. These TCRs' antigens remain unknown. Sequenced sample: naive CD4+ T cells from blood. These receptors originate from a man younger than 30 with type 1 diabetes.

The chain carries TRBV18 and TRBJ2-7; TRBD1 matches at 8 bases. Germline-derived CDR1 and CDR2 are KGHSH and LQKENI. V shed 6 bases, J shed 4 bases, and the junction held 11 bases outside the gene matches. This CDR3 has 15 residues. DNA of the CDR3: TGTGCCAGCTCCCCCTTCGGCAGGGGGCAATACGAGCAGTACTTC. This encodes CASSPFGRGQYEQYF.

The chain links TRBV7-8 to TRBJ2-5; D is undetermined. The CDR3 runs to 12 residues. Between the trimmed V and J ends, which lost 3 bases and 5 bases, there was a span of 7 bases. Germline lookup yields CDR1 SGHVS and CDR2 FQNEAQ. CDR3 sequence: CASSFGGETQYF. Here the CDR3 DNA reads TGTGCCAGCAGCTTCGGTGGGGAGACCCAGTACTTC.

The chain uses TRBV15 and TRBJ2-3; 12 bases fit TRBD2. V was pared by 3 bases and J by 4 bases, with 5 bases of the junction left unmatched. The CDR3 is made up of 16 amino acids. Germline assignment: CDR1 LNHNV and CDR2 YYDKDF (reference sequence). CDR3 protein: CATSSGLAGYADTQYF. Written as DNA, the CDR3 is TGTGCCACCAGCAGCGGACTAGCGGGGTATGCAGATACGCAGTATTTT.

This clone appeared a few times. The chain uses TRBV27 and TRBJ2-3, with D unclear. CDR3 length: 15 amino acids. Trimming removed 2 bases at V and 2 bases at J, with 11 bases between. Germline CDR1 is MNHEY and CDR2 is SMNVEV (reference sequence). CDR3 residues: CASSLIGSPTDTQYF. The CDR3 nucleotides are TGTGCCAGCAGTTTAATTGGGTCCCCCACAGATACGCAGTATTTT.

For this clone: Sequence at one end of the junction differs from germline and may be a read error. The chain carries TRBV7-7 and TRBJ2-5; D is possibly TRBD1 (5 bases). Germline lookup yields CDR1 SSHAT and CDR2 FNYEAQ (reference sequence). The length of the CDR3 is 14 residues. The CDR3 loop is CASSLRGSQETQYF. The CDR3 bases are TGTGCTAGCAGCTTAAGGGGCAGTCAAGAGACCCAGTACTTC.

This clone was observed a few times. The V call is TRBV11-2, the J call TRBJ2-1; 8 positions match TRBD1. V was pared by 5 bases and J by 5 bases, with 5 bases of the junction left unmatched. Germline loops: CDR1 SGHAT, CDR2 FQNNGV. CDR3 length: 14 residues. CDR3 coding DNA: TGTGCCAGCAGCATCAGGGGGCAACACAATGAGCAGTTCTTC. Translating it yields CASSIRGQHNEQFF.

This clone was seen more than once but under ten times. The chain uses TRBV18 and TRBJ2-3; D gene uncertain. The V end lost 3 bases, the J end lost 2 bases, and 12 bases lay between the germline ends. This CDR3 region has 15 residues. The germline V gene has CDR1 KGHSH and CDR2 LQKENI. The CDR3 loop reads CASSPTAGYTDTQYF. DNA for the CDR3: TGTGCCAGCTCACCCACCGCAGGATACACAGATACGCAGTATTTT.

This clone has a handful of counts. The chain employs TRBV25-1 and TRBJ1-1; D might be TRBD1 (5 bases). Germline CDR1 MGHDK, CDR2 SYGVNS. V dropped 4 bases and J dropped 9 bases, with 12 bases sitting between them. The CDR3 is 12 residues long. CDR3: CASSAVRGKAFF. CDR3 DNA sequence: TGTGCCAGCAGTGCAGTGAGGGGTAAAGCTTTCTTT.

This clone appeared a few times. The rearrangement joins TRBV27 to TRBJ2-1; TRBD2 might be the D (6 bases). From germline, CDR1 is MNHEY and CDR2 SMNVEV (reference sequence). The CDR3 is made up of 14 amino acids. The V end lost 3 bases, the J end lost 5 bases, and 11 bases lay between the germline ends. CDR3 in DNA: TGTGCCAGCAGTTTGCTGACGGGGGACAATGAGCAGTTCTTC. It yields the protein CASSLLTGDNEQFF.

The chain recombines TRBV2 with TRBJ2-7; D is perhaps TRBD2 (6 bases). In germline, CDR1 is SNHLY, CDR2 FYNNEI. Between the trimmed V and J ends, which lost 7 bases and 8 bases, there was a span of 15 bases. This CDR3 is built from 12 residues. The CDR3, as DNA: TGTGCCAGCACTCCGACTAGAATCCAGCAGTACTTC. Its protein product is CASTPTRIQQYF.

About this clone itself: The sample contains more than one DNA sequence encoding this CDR3. The chain has TRBV28 and TRBJ1-2; a weak D match, TRBD1 (5 bases). The CDR3 covers 12 residues. From germline, CDR1 is MDHEN and CDR2 SYDVKM. Trimming stripped 7 bases from V and 2 bases from J, with 8 bases between. CDR3 nucleotide sequence: TGTGCCAGCACCGACAGAAACTATGGCTACACCTTC. Amino acids: CASTDRNYGYTF.

This sequence joins TRBV5-1 and TRBJ1-4; D unclear. This CDR3 has 11 residues. The V end was cut by 4 bases, the J end by 8 bases, with 6 bases between. Germline V gives CDR1 SGHRS, CDR2 YFSETQ. The CDR3, as DNA: TGCGCCAGCAGCGGAGGAGAAAAACTGTTTTTT. Amino acids: CASSGGEKLFF. The full variable domain, with the rest looked up from reference TRBV5-1 and TRBJ1-4, is KAGVTQTPRYLIKTRGQQVTLSCSPISGHRSVSWYQQTPGQGLQFLFEYFSETQRNKGNFPGRFSGRQFSNSRSEMNVSTLELGDSALYLCASSGGEKLFFGSGTQLSVL.

The V and J genes are TRBV13 and TRBJ2-2; D not resolved. Looked up from germline, CDR1 is PRHDT and CDR2 is FYEKMQ (reference sequence). The V gene lost 5 bases and the J gene lost 0 bases, with 7 bases spanning the gap. The CDR3 sequence is 14 residues long. The CDR3 sequence: CASSPFANTGELFF. DNA of the CDR3: TGTGCCAGCAGCCCCTTCGCGAACACCGGGGAGCTGTTTTTT.

The rearrangement uses TRBV5-6 and TRBJ1-1, with D unresolved. This CDR3 is 12 amino acids long. CDR1 and CDR2 (germline): SGHDT, YYEEEE. The ends were cut back, 3 bases at V and 6 bases at J, with 9 bases in the middle. The CDR3 region is CASSSRRSEAFF. The CDR3 region has the DNA TGTGCCAGCAGCTCTAGGAGGTCTGAAGCTTTCTTT.

V gene TRBV28 combines with J gene TRBJ1-5, with D hard to call. Germline values: CDR1 MDHEN, CDR2 SYDVKM. Between the trimmed V and J ends, which lost 7 bases and 6 bases, there was a span of 19 bases. The CDR3 is 15 amino acids. The CDR3 loop reads CASTEVAGYSQPQHF. The CDR3 DNA is TGTGCCAGCACCGAAGTGGCGGGTTATAGTCAGCCCCAGCATTTT.

The J gene is TRBJ2-1, the V gene TRBV7-7, with 9 bases fitting TRBD2. The CDR3 spans 15 residues. With V trimmed by 1 base and J by 5 bases, 3 bases remained unmatched. Germline assignment: CDR1 SSHAT and CDR2 FNYEAQ (reference sequence). CDR3 sequence (DNA): TGTGCCAGCAGCTTAGGTCTAGCGGGGAACAATGAGCAGTTCTTC. It encodes CASSLGLAGNNEQFF.

The rearrangement links TRBV28 to TRBJ2-1; tentative D call: TRBD1 (6 bases). The CDR3 is 14 residues long. CDR1 is MDHEN and CDR2 is SYDVKM in the germline V gene. The V end was cut by 3 bases, the J end by 0 bases, with 6 bases between. The CDR3 DNA sequence: TGTGCCAGCAGTTTCAGGGGCTCCTACAATGAGCAGTTCTTC. It yields the protein CASSFRGSYNEQFF.

This clone was counted between two and nine times. The V and J genes are TRBV27 and TRBJ1-5; 8 bases fit TRBD1. V lost 5 bases to trimming and J lost 7 bases; unmatched junction nucleotides: 10. Germline CDR1 reads MNHEY; CDR2 reads SMNVEV (reference sequence). The CDR3 runs to 15 residues. CDR3 nucleotides: TGTGCCAGCAGTCCCAACCCGACAGGGGTCCAGCCCCAGCATTTT. Protein: CASSPNPTGVQPQHF.

CDR3 in DNA: TGTGCCAGCAGCTTACCAGGGTTTGCCTACGAGCAGTACTTC. Residues: CASSLPGFAYEQYF. This chain joins TRBV11-2 and TRBJ2-7, with a weak D call TRBD1 (5 bases). From germline, CDR1 is SGHAT and CDR2 FQNNGV. This CDR3 is 14 amino acids long. Trimming took 2 bases from V and 2 from J, leaving 10 bases between them.

This chain links TRBV10-3 with TRBJ2-7; D not certain. V was shortened by 5 bases and J by 4 bases, with 6 bases between the two germline ends. The CDR3 extends over 11 amino acids. Germline V gene lookup returns CDR1 ENHRY and CDR2 SYGVKD. The CDR3 nucleotides are TGTGCCATCAGTTCCCGGTACGAGCAGTACTTC. Its translation is CAISSRYEQYF.

The chain is built from TRBV5-4 and TRBJ2-2; 10 bases agree with TRBD2. The CDR3 covers 15 residues. With 4 bases clipped from V and 5 bases from J, the junction kept 5 bases outside the gene matches. Germline V gene data show CDR1 as SGHNT and CDR2 as YYREEE (reference sequence). CDR3 nucleotide sequence: TGTGCCAGCAGCGAAGCGGGGGGGCTGACCGGGGAGCTGTTTTTT. This encodes CASSEAGGLTGELFF. Full variable domain (missing parts from reference TRBV5-4 and TRBJ2-2): ETGVTQSPTHLIKTRGQQVTLRCSSQSGHNTVSWYQQALGQGPQFIFQYYREEENGRGNFPPRFSGLQFPNYSSELNVNALELDDSALYLCASSEAGGLTGELFFGEGSRLTVL.

This chain links TRBV18 with TRBJ2-1, with 9 bases fitting TRBD2. The CDR3 runs to 16 residues. The germline gives CDR1 KGHSH, CDR2 LQKENI. V dropped 2 bases and J dropped 5; count of bases not matched to a gene: 7. The CDR3 DNA reads as TGTGCCAGCTCACCATTTAGCGGGGGTCCCGACAATGAGCAGTTCTTC. Translating gives CASSPFSGGPDNEQFF.

This chain connects TRBV7-2 to TRBJ1-4; D unresolved. CDR1 and CDR2 from the germline V gene are SGHTA and FQGNSA. CDR3 size: 16 residues. Trimming shortened V by 1 base and J by 0 bases, and 9 bases separated the two germline ends. The CDR3 spells CASSLVGLPTNEKLFF. The CDR3 nucleotides are TGTGCCAGCAGCTTAGTAGGCCTTCCAACTAATGAAAAACTGTTTTTT. The full variable domain, its missing parts supplied by reference TRBV7-2 and TRBJ1-4, is GAGVSQSPSNKVTEKGKDVELRCDPISGHTALYWYRQSLGQGLEFLIYFQGNSAPDKSGLPSDRFSAERTGGSVSTLTIQRTQQEDSAVYLCASSLVGLPTNEKLFFGSGTQLSVL.

This clone is a singleton in its sample. The genes are TRBV11-3 and TRBJ2-7; TRBD1 is a possible D gene (6 bases). V shed 5 bases and J shed 0 bases, with 11 bases lying between them. The CDR3 is 14 amino acids. Germline V lookup: CDR1 SGHNT, CDR2 YENEEA. The CDR3 coding sequence is TGTGCCAGCAGCGGGACATCCCTCTCCTACGAGCAGTACTTC. It yields the protein CASSGTSLSYEQYF.

This clone came up a few times. The CDR3 sequence: CSVTGNRGGNTEAFF. The CDR3 DNA is TGCAGCGTCACAGGGAACAGGGGAGGGAACACTGAAGCTTTCTTT. V usage is TRBV29-1 and J usage is TRBJ1-1; 7 bases line up with TRBD1. The CDR3 sequence is 15 residues long. After removal of 6 bases from V and 1 base from J, the junction contained 11 bases not matched to a gene. The germline V gene has CDR1 SQVTM and CDR2 ANQGSEA.

V is TRBV18 and J is TRBJ1-6; 9 positions match TRBD1. The J segment lost 8 bases and the V segment lost 4 bases, leaving 6 bases of the junction unmatched. The CDR3 covers 15 residues. Looked up from germline, CDR1 is KGHSH and CDR2 is LQKENI. The CDR3 nucleotides read TGTGCCAGCTCACTGGGACAGGGAGCGGATTCACCCCTCCACTTT. It yields the protein CASSLGQGADSPLHF. The full variable domain, with the rest looked up from reference TRBV18 and TRBJ1-6, is NAGVMQNPRHLVRRRGQEARLRCSPMKGHSHVYWYRQLPEEGLKFMVYLQKENIIDESGMPKERFSAEFPKEGPSILRIQQVVRGDSAAYFCASSLGQGADSPLHFGNGTRLTVT.

V is TRBV29-1 and J is TRBJ1-1; weak D call: TRBD1 (6 bases). The CDR3 length is 11 residues. The germline V and J ends were trimmed by 8 bases and 1 base, with 8 bases remaining between them. Germline values: CDR1 SQVTM, CDR2 ANQGSEA. This CDR3 reads CSFRGNTEAFF. CDR3 DNA sequence: TGCAGCTTCAGGGGGAACACTGAAGCTTTCTTT.

With regard to this clone: The same CDR3 is also encoded by other DNA sequences in this sample. V is TRBV25-1 and J is TRBJ1-5, with D unclear. Trimming left V 3 bases short and J 4 bases short, with 4 bases between. The length of the CDR3 is 12 residues. CDR1 is MGHDK, CDR2 SYGVNS, per germline. In DNA form, the CDR3 reads TGTGCCAGCAGTGAGGGTAATCAGCCCCAGCATTTT. Its translation: CASSEGNQPQHF.

The chain uses TRBV30 and TRBJ1-5; D unresolved. Germline V CDR1 and CDR2: GTSNPN, SVGIG (reference sequence). The CDR3 consists of 13 residues. Trimming cost V 7 bases and J 2 bases, with 12 bases left between them. The DNA for the CDR3 is TGTGCCTCCTCGAACCAGGGCAATCAGCCCCAGCATTTT. Its protein product is CASSNQGNQPQHF.